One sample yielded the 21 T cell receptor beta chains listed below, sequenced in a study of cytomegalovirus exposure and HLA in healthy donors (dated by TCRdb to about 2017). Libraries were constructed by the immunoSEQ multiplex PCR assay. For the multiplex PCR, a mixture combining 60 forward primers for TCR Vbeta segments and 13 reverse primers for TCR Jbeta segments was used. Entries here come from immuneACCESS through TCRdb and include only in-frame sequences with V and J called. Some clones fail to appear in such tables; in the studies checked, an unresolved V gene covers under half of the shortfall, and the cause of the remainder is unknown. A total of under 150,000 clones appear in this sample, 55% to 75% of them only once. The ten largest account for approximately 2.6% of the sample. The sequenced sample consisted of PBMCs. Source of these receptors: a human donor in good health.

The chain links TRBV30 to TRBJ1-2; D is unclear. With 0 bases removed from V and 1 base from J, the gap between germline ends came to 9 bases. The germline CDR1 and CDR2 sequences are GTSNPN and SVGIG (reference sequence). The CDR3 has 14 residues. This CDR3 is CAWSVSWSNYGYTF. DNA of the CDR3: TGTGCCTGGAGTGTGTCGTGGAGTAACTATGGCTACACCTTC.

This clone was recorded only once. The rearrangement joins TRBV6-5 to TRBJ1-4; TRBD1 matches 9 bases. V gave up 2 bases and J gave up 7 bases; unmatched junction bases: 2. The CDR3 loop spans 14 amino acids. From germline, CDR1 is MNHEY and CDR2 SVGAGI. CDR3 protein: CASSYQTGGEKLFF. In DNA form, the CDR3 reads TGTGCCAGCAGTTACCAGACAGGGGGTGAAAAACTGTTTTTT.

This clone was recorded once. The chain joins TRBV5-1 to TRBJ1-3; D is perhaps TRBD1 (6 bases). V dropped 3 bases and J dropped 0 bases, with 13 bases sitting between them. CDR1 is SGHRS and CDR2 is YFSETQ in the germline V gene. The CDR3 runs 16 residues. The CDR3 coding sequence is TGCGCCAGCAGCTCGGGACACTCGAGCTCTGGAAACACCATATATTTT. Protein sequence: CASSSGHSSSGNTIYF.

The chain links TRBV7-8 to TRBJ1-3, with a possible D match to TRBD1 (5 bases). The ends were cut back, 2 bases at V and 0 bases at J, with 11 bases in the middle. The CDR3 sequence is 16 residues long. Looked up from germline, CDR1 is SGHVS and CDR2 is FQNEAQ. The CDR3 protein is CASSLRQSFSGNTIYF. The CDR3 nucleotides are TGTGCCAGCAGCTTAAGACAGTCCTTCTCTGGAAACACCATATATTTT.

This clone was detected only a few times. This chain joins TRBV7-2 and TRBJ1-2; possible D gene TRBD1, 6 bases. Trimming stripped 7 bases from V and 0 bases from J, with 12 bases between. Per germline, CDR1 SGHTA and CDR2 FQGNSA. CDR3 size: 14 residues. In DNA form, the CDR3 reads TGTGCCAGCACCTTGACAGGATCTAACTATGGCTACACCTTC. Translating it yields CASTLTGSNYGYTF.

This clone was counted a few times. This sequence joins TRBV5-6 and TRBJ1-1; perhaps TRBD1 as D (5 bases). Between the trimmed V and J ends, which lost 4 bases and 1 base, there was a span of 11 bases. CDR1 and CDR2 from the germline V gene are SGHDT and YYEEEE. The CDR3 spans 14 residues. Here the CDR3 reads CASSPGPRNTEAFF. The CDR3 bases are TGTGCCAGCAGCCCAGGGCCTCGGAACACTGAAGCTTTCTTT.

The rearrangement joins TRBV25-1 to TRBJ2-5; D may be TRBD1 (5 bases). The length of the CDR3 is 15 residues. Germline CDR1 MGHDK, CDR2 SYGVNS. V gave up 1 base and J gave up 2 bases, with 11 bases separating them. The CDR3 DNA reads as TGTGCCAGCAGTGAATCCGACAGACCACAAGAGACCCAGTACTTC. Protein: CASSESDRPQETQYF.

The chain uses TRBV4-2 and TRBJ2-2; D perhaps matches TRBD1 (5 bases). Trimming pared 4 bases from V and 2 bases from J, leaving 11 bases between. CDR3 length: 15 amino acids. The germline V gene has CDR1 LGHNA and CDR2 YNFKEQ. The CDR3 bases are TGTGCCAGCAGCCTGCAGACAGCTAACACCGGGGAGCTGTTTTTT. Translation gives CASSLQTANTGELFF.

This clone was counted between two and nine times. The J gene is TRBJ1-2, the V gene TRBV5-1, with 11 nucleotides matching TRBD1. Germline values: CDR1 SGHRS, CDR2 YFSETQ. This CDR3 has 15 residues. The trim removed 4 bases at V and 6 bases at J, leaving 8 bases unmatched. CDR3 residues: CASSPGQGEWDGYTF. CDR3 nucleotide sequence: TGCGCCAGCAGCCCGGGACAGGGGGAATGGGATGGCTACACCTTC.

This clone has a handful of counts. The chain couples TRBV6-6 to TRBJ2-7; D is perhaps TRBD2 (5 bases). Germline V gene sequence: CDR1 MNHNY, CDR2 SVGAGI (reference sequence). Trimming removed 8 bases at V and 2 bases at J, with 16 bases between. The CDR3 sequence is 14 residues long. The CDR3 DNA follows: TGTGCCAGCGGCCCCGACTACGGTACCTACGAGCAGTACTTC. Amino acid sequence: CASGPDYGTYEQYF.

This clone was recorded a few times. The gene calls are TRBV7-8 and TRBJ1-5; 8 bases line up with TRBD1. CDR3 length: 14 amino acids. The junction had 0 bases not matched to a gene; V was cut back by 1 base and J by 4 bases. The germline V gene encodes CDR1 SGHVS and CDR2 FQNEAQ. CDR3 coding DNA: TGTGCCAGCAGCTTAGGGACAGGGAATCAGCCCCAGCATTTT. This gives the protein CASSLGTGNQPQHF.

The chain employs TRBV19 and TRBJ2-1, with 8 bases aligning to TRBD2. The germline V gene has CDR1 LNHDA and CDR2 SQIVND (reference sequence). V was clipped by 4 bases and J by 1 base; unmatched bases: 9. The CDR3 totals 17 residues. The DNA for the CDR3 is TGTGCCAGTAGTAATCCCCTTTTAGCGGGGTCCTACAATGAGCAGTTCTTC. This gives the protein CASSNPLLAGSYNEQFF.

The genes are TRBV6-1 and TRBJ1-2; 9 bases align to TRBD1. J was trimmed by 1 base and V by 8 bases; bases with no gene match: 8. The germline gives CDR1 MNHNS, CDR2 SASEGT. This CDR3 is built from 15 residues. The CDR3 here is CASGDRATSNYGYTF. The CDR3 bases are TGTGCCAGCGGGGACAGGGCAACGAGTAACTATGGCTACACCTTC.

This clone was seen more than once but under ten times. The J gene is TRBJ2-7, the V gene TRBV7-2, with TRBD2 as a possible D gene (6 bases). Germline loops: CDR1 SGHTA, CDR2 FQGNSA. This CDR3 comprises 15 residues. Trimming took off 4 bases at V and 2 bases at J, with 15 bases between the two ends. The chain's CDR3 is CASSSTWRATYEQYF. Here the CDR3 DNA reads TGTGCCAGCAGCTCCACCTGGAGGGCAACCTACGAGCAGTACTTC. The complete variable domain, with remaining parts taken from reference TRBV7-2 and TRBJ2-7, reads GAGVSQSPSNKVTEKGKDVELRCDPISGHTALYWYRQSLGQGLEFLIYFQGNSAPDKSGLPSDRFSAERTGGSVSTLTIQRTQQEDSAVYLCASSSTWRATYEQYFGPGTRLTVT.

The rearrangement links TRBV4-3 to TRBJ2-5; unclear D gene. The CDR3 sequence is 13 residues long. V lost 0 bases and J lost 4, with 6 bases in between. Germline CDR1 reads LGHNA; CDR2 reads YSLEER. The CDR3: CASSQDCPETQYF. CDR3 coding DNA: TGCGCCAGCAGCCAAGACTGTCCAGAGACCCAGTACTTC.

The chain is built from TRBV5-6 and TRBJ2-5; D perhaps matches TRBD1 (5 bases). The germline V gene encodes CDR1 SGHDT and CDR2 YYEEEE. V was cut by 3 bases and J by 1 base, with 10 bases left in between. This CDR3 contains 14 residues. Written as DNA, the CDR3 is TGTGCCAGCAGCTCACAGGCGATCCAAGAGACCCAGTACTTC. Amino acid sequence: CASSSQAIQETQYF. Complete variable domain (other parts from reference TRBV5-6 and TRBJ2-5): DAGVTQSPTHLIKTRGQQVTLRCSPKSGHDTVSWYQQALGQGPQFIFQYYEEEERQRGNFPDRFSGHQFPNYSSELNVNALLLGDSALYLCASSSQAIQETQYFGPGTRLLVL.

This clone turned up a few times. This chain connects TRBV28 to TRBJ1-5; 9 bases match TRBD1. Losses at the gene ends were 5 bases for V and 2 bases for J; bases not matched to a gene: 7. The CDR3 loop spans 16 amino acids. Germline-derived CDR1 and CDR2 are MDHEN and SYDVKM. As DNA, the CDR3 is TGTGCCAGCAGTCCGGGGGACAGGGTTGGCAATCAGCCCCAGCATTTT. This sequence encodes CASSPGDRVGNQPQHF.

CDR3 in amino acids: CASSPGGSEKLFF. CDR3 in DNA: TGTGCCAGCAGCCCAGGAGGGTCTGAAAAACTGTTTTTT. The chain recombines TRBV9 with TRBJ1-4; D gene unclear. The germline gives CDR1 SGDLS, CDR2 YYNGEE. V was clipped by 4 bases and J by 7 bases, with 11 bases between them. There are 13 residues in the CDR3.

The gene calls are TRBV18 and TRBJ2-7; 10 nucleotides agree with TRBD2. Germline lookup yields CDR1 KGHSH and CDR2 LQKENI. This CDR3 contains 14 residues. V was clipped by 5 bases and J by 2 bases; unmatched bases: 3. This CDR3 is CASSSGTSAYEQYF. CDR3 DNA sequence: TGTGCCAGCTCATCCGGGACTAGCGCCTACGAGCAGTACTTC.

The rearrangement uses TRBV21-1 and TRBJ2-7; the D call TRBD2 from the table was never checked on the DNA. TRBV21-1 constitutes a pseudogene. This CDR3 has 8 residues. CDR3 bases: TGTGCCAGCAGCAGCGATCATTTC. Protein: CASSSDHF.

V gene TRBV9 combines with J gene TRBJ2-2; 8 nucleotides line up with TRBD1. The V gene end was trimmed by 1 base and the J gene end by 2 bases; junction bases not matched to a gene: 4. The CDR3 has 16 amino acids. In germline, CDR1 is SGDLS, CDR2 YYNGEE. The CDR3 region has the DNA TGTGCCAGCAGCGTACGCCCAGGGGGCAACACCGGGGAGCTGTTTTTT. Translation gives CASSVRPGGNTGELFF. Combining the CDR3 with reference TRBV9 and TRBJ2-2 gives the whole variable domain DSGVTQTPKHLITATGQRVTLRCSPRSGDLSVYWYQQSLDQGLQFLIQYYNGEERAKGNILERFSAQQFPDLHSELNLSSLELGDSALYFCASSVRPGGNTGELFFGEGSRLTVL.